Each of the 29 T cell receptor beta chains below was sequenced from the same sample in a study of blood T cell repertoires in COVID-19. Method: immunoSEQ multiplex PCR; TCRdb's copy keeps in-frame clones and lacks some. The table includes 200,000 to 250,000 clones, 80% to 90% detected once. Sequenced: peripheral blood. Receptors were obtained from a man in his fifties with acute or convalescent COVID-19.

The V gene is TRBV6-5, the J gene TRBJ2-7; tentative D call: TRBD1 (7 bases). Looked up from germline, CDR1 is MNHEY and CDR2 is SVGAGI. This CDR3 region has 13 residues. The V end lost 6 bases, the J end lost 3 bases, and 12 bases lay between the germline ends. CDR3 DNA: TGTGCCAGCAGGCGGGACAGCGTCTACGAGCAGTACTTC. This encodes CASRRDSVYEQYF.

CDR3 sequence reads: CASSLNRARSTDTQYF. CDR3 coding DNA: TGTGCCAGCAGCTTAAATCGAGCGAGAAGCACAGATACGCAGTATTTT. This rearrangement joins TRBV5-8 to TRBJ2-3; D call uncertain. The germline CDR1 and CDR2 sequences are SGHTS and YDEGEE. Trimming took 2 bases from V and 0 from J, leaving 13 bases between them. The CDR3 is 16 residues long.

The chain links TRBV7-9 to TRBJ2-7; 9 bases fit TRBD1. The CDR3 loop spans 14 amino acids. V dropped 5 bases and J dropped 5; count of bases not matched to a gene: 7. Per the germline V gene, CDR1 is SEHNR and CDR2 is FQNEAQ (reference sequence). The CDR3 reads CASSRDREWDEQYF. CDR3 DNA sequence: TGTGCCAGCAGCCGGGACAGGGAATGGGACGAGCAGTACTTC.

V usage is TRBV9 and J usage is TRBJ2-3, with 7 bases matching TRBD1. The V gene's germline CDR1 is SGDLS and CDR2 YYNGEE. CDR3 length: 16 residues. J lost 3 bases, V lost 4 bases, and 11 bases had no gene match. This CDR3 reads CASSHPRQGRTDTQYF. The CDR3 DNA reads TGTGCCAGCAGCCATCCCCGACAGGGAAGAACAGATACGCAGTATTTT.

This clone was seen just once. The V gene is TRBV5-5, the J gene TRBJ1-5, with a possible D match to TRBD1 (6 bases). Germline CDR1 reads SGHKS; CDR2 reads YYEKEE (reference sequence). Deletions cut 2 bases from V and 1 base from J, with 13 bases between. This CDR3 spans 16 amino acids. CDR3 in amino acids: CASSFFTGRSNQPQHF. CDR3 in DNA: TGTGCCAGCAGCTTTTTTACAGGGAGAAGCAATCAGCCCCAGCATTTT.

The V gene is TRBV18, the J gene TRBJ1-5, with D perhaps TRBD1 (6 bases). The germline CDR1 and CDR2 sequences are KGHSH and LQKENI. V was trimmed by 3 bases and J by 3 bases, leaving 12 bases between them. The CDR3 has 15 amino acids. The chain's CDR3 is CASSPIRDNNQPQHF. The CDR3 nucleotides read TGTGCCAGCTCACCCATCCGGGACAACAATCAGCCCCAGCATTTT.

The chain has TRBV28 and TRBJ1-5, with 9 bases identical to TRBD1. V was pared by 3 bases and J by 7 bases, with 7 bases of the junction left unmatched. Germline V CDR1 and CDR2: MDHEN, SYDVKM. The CDR3 extends over 15 amino acids. In DNA form, the CDR3 reads TGTGCCAGCAGTTTCTCCGGGACAGGGTTGCAGCCCCAGCATTTT. It specifies CASSFSGTGLQPQHF.

The V and J genes are TRBV2 and TRBJ2-7; D perhaps matches TRBD2 (6 bases). Trimming removed 0 bases at V and 6 bases at J, with 12 bases between. Germline CDR1 SNHLY, CDR2 FYNNEI. The length of the CDR3 is 14 residues. The CDR3 here is CASSEARGIPEQYF. The CDR3 bases are TGTGCCAGCAGTGAAGCTCGCGGGATTCCCGAGCAGTACTTC.

The genes are TRBV19 and TRBJ2-7, with 9 bases matching TRBD2. Germline V CDR1 and CDR2: LNHDA, SQIVND (reference sequence). The CDR3 is made up of 15 amino acids. V lost 4 bases, J lost 5 bases, and 9 bases stayed unmatched. The CDR3 sequence: CASSTSLAGLNEQYF. In nucleotides, the CDR3 is TGTGCCAGTAGTACCTCTCTAGCGGGGCTCAACGAGCAGTACTTC.

CDR3 sequence (DNA): TGTGCCAGCAGCTCGGGGACATATGCTGAAGCTTTCTTT. Translation gives CASSSGTYAEAFF. The chain joins TRBV7-3 to TRBJ1-1, with D possibly TRBD1 on 6 matching bases. CDR3 size: 13 residues. Trimming removed 4 bases from V and 6 bases from J, with 12 bases in between. Germline values: CDR1 SGHTA, CDR2 FQGTGA.

V is TRBV7-9 and J is TRBJ1-2; TRBD1 matches at 8 bases. V dropped 1 base and J dropped 4; count of bases not matched to a gene: 5. Germline CDR1 is SEHNR and CDR2 is FQNEAQ (reference sequence). The CDR3 totals 15 residues. In nucleotides, the CDR3 is TGTGCCAGCAGCTTAGGGACAGGGTTTCCCTATGGCTACACCTTC. Translated: CASSLGTGFPYGYTF.

V is TRBV18 and J is TRBJ1-2; 7 bases fit TRBD1. Germline assignment: CDR1 KGHSH and CDR2 LQKENI. This CDR3 has 13 residues. V was clipped by 3 bases and J by 5 bases; unmatched bases: 3. CDR3 coding DNA: TGTGCCAGCTCACCCGCCAGGGGGTATGGCTACACCTTC. This codes for CASSPARGYGYTF.

The chain couples TRBV6-5 to TRBJ2-2; TRBD2 might be the D (6 bases). Looked up from germline, CDR1 is MNHEY and CDR2 is SVGAGI. V lost 6 bases, J lost 2 bases, and 13 bases lay in between. CDR3 size: 15 residues. The CDR3 protein is CASSQGLPNTGELFF. CDR3 DNA sequence: TGTGCCAGCAGCCAGGGACTCCCTAACACCGGGGAGCTGTTTTTT.

CDR3 residues: CASSPQGTLGYNSPLHF. CDR3 in DNA: TGTGCCAGCAGCCCGCAGGGTACATTAGGTTATAATTCACCCCTCCACTTT. The J gene is TRBJ1-6, the V gene TRBV7-6, with a possible D match to TRBD1 (5 bases). V was pared by 5 bases and J by 4 bases, with 18 bases between. This CDR3 region has 17 residues. Germline V lookup: CDR1 SGHVS, CDR2 FNYEAQ.

The chain has TRBV27 and TRBJ1-2, with D tentatively TRBD1 (6 bases). Germline CDR1 reads MNHEY; CDR2 reads SMNVEV (reference sequence). The V end lost 5 bases, the J end lost 8 bases, and 18 bases lay between the germline ends. CDR3 length: 14 amino acids. CDR3 in DNA: TGTGCCAGCAGTCCCGGGGGGGCCTTTATGGGCTACACCTTC. Amino acid sequence: CASSPGGAFMGYTF.

There are a few counts of this clone. The rearrangement uses TRBV7-9 and TRBJ1-3; tentatively, D is TRBD1 (6 bases). The CDR3 runs to 15 residues. V lost 9 bases to trimming and J lost 0 bases, with 15 bases between them. The germline V gene has CDR1 SEHNR and CDR2 FQNEAQ (reference sequence). The DNA for the CDR3 is TGTGCCAGAGGGAAAGAGGGGGACTCTGGAAACACCATATATTTT. It translates to CARGKEGDSGNTIYF.

The rearrangement joins TRBV15 to TRBJ2-6, with 8 positions matching TRBD1. This CDR3 comprises 18 residues. CDR1 and CDR2 from the germline V gene are LNHNV and YYDKDF (reference sequence). V trimming: 3 bases; J trimming: 0 bases; junction bases outside the gene matches: 7. The CDR3 is CATSRSQGANSGANVLTF. Here the CDR3 DNA reads TGTGCCACCAGCAGGTCCCAGGGGGCCAACTCTGGGGCCAACGTCCTGACTTTC.

CDR3 nucleotides: TGTGCCAGCTCCCCCGGGGTGAACACCGGGGAGCTGTTTTTT. The encoded protein is CASSPGVNTGELFF. V is TRBV18 and J is TRBJ2-2, with D possibly matching TRBD2 (5 bases). The V end lost 6 bases, the J end lost 1 base, and 9 bases lay between the germline ends. The CDR3 runs 14 residues. Germline CDR1 and CDR2: KGHSH and LQKENI.

This sequence joins TRBV7-9 and TRBJ1-4, with unresolved D. The V and J ends lost 5 bases and 14 bases respectively, with 18 bases between them. Per the germline V gene, CDR1 is SEHNR and CDR2 is FQNEAQ (reference sequence). The CDR3 sequence is 13 residues long. CDR3 DNA sequence: TGTGCCAGCAGCCCCAGCGCCCGTGACGTGCTGTTTTTT. Translating gives CASSPSARDVLFF.

This chain joins TRBV3-1 (or the pseudogene TRBV3-2) and TRBJ2-7; D is ambiguous. The ends were cut back, 0 bases at V and 0 bases at J, with 6 bases in the middle. CDR1 is LGHDT and CDR2 is YNNKEL in the germline V gene (reference sequence). This CDR3 has 14 amino acids. CDR3 bases: TGTGCCAGCAGCCAAGATTCTAGCTCCTACGAGCAGTACTTC. Translation: CASSQDSSSYEQYF.

J is TRBJ2-7 and V is TRBV7-9; 9 nucleotides agree with TRBD1. Per germline, CDR1 SEHNR and CDR2 FQNEAQ (reference sequence). V lost 5 bases to trimming and J lost 5 bases; unmatched junction nucleotides: 13. This CDR3 is built from 16 residues. The CDR3 DNA sequence: TGTGCCAGCAGCCCAAGAGGGACAGGGTCTCTGGACGAGCAGTACTTC. Its translation is CASSPRGTGSLDEQYF.

This chain links TRBV12-5 with TRBJ1-5; TRBD1 matches 7 bases. Germline trimming cut 3 bases from V and 4 bases from J; bases unmatched to any gene: 3. The CDR3 totals 14 residues. CDR1 and CDR2 (germline): LGHNT, FRNRAP. DNA for the CDR3: TGTGCTAGTGGTTTAGGGACAGCGAATCAGCCCCAGCATTTT. Translation: CASGLGTANQPQHF.

This chain links TRBV3-1 (or the pseudogene TRBV3-2) with TRBJ1-3, with 8 bases lining up with TRBD1. The germline V gene has CDR1 LGHDT and CDR2 YNNKEL (reference sequence). This CDR3 contains 12 residues. The V gene end was trimmed by 6 bases and the J gene end by 8 bases; junction bases not matched to a gene: 3. The CDR3, as DNA: TGTGCCAGCAGTCAGACAGGGGACACCATATATTTT. Amino acids: CASSQTGDTIYF.

J is TRBJ1-1 and V is TRBV15; possibly TRBD1 for D (5 bases). The length of the CDR3 is 13 residues. V dropped 0 bases and J dropped 10 bases, with 12 bases sitting between them. The germline V gene encodes CDR1 LNHNV and CDR2 YYDKDF (reference sequence). CDR3 in amino acids: CATSRDYQGGAFF. CDR3 DNA: TGTGCCACCAGCAGAGATTACCAGGGAGGAGCTTTCTTT.

This clone was picked up one time. The V call is TRBV4-1, the J call TRBJ2-5; no clear D. This CDR3 has 16 amino acids. V lost 0 bases and J 3 bases, leaving 14 bases between the germline ends. The germline gives CDR1 MGHRA, CDR2 YSYEKL. The CDR3 nucleotides read TGCGCCAGCAGCCAAGATTTGGCAGGCAAAGAAGAGACCCAGTACTTC. Translating gives CASSQDLAGKEETQYF.

This chain links TRBV9 with TRBJ2-2, with 7 bases fitting TRBD2. Germline V gives CDR1 SGDLS, CDR2 YYNGEE. The ends lost 6 bases at V and 3 bases at J; junction bases unmatched: 11. The CDR3 loop spans 16 amino acids. CDR3 sequence: CASTPDGGGYTGELFF. The CDR3 DNA follows: TGTGCCAGCACCCCGGACGGCGGGGGTTACACCGGGGAGCTGTTTTTT. The full variable domain, its missing parts supplied by reference TRBV9 and TRBJ2-2, is DSGVTQTPKHLITATGQRVTLRCSPRSGDLSVYWYQQSLDQGLQFLIQYYNGEERAKGNILERFSAQQFPDLHSELNLSSLELGDSALYFCASTPDGGGYTGELFFGEGSRLTVL.

The V and J genes are TRBV30 and TRBJ1-1; D is perhaps TRBD1 (5 bases). The ends were cut back, 5 bases at V and 1 base at J, with 8 bases in the middle. The CDR3 runs 12 residues. CDR1 is GTSNPN and CDR2 is SVGIG in the germline V gene (reference sequence). The CDR3 nucleotides read TGTGCCTGGGACAGATCGAACACTGAAGCTTTCTTT. Translated, it gives CAWDRSNTEAFF.

This chain connects TRBV28 to TRBJ2-7, with D perhaps TRBD1 (6 bases). V dropped 3 bases and J dropped 4 bases, with 10 bases sitting between them. Looked up from germline, CDR1 is MDHEN and CDR2 is SYDVKM. The CDR3 is 13 residues long. The CDR3 nucleotides read TGTGCCAGCAGTTTTGCAGGGGCGTACGAGCAGTACTTC. Translating gives CASSFAGAYEQYF.

This clone has only a few counts. V gene TRBV27 combines with J gene TRBJ1-1; no clear D. Germline V CDR1 and CDR2: MNHEY, SMNVEV (reference sequence). The CDR3 spans 11 residues. V was pared by 8 bases and J by 11 bases, with 15 bases between. CDR3 nucleotides: TGTGCCAGCGATGGCCGTTTGGGCGCTTTCTTT. Translation: CASDGRLGAFF.